Listed here is a single T cell receptor beta chain. The germline gene is not matched at one end of the junction; a read error may be the cause. This sample is part of a study of cytomegalovirus exposure and HLA in healthy donors. Donors were nominally healthy when sampled, though unrecorded immune exposures were likely. This PCR relied on a set of 60 Vbeta primers and 13 Jbeta primers. Data came from immunoSEQ multiplex PCR; TCRdb stores just in-frame clones and leaves some out. This sample's table reports 56,000 or so clones. The CDR3 contains 11 residues. CDR1 is LNHNV and CDR2 is YYDKDF in the germline V gene (reference sequence).

The gene calls are TRBV15 and TRBJ1-3; D is possibly TRBD1 (5 bases). Sequencing was performed on PBMCs. This clonotype was sampled from a man between 40 and 49 years old in good health and CMV-seropositive. The DNA of the CDR3 is TGTGCCACCAGCAGAGGTCAGGGCCTCCATTTT. This sequence encodes CATSRGQGLHF.